The 4 T cell receptor beta chains listed next were all sequenced from one sample in a study of T-cell reconstitution after alpha-beta-depleted transplantation in children. As it was prepared, the TCRbeta library received unique molecular identifiers. TCRdb redid the calling of the PCR reads with MiXCR, one entry per CDR3 protein. The sample shows 500,000 to 750,000 distinct CDR3 sequences, over 20% of them seen only once. Here the sequenced sample was PBMCs, taken before TCRalphabeta/CD19-depleted stem cell transplant. These TCRs come from a boy under two years old with Wiskott-Aldrich syndrome, due to receive a stem cell transplant.

This chain uses TRBV6-2 or TRBV6-3 with TRBJ2-1; 9 nucleotides line up with TRBD2. Trimming removed 6 bases from V and 1 base from J; junction bases left unmatched: 4. This CDR3 is 15 amino acids long. Germline V gives CDR1 MNHEY, CDR2 SVGEGT. This chain's CDR3 is CASRPSGVSYNEQFF. The CDR3, as DNA: TGTGCCAGCAGGCCTAGCGGGGTTTCCTACAATGAGCAGTTCTTC.

This clonotype appeared a few times. This sequence joins TRBV20-1 and TRBJ2-3; 8 nucleotides align to TRBD2. Germline V gives CDR1 DFQATT, CDR2 SNEGSKA (reference sequence). With 1 base clipped from V and 4 bases from J, the junction kept 7 bases outside the gene matches. The CDR3 spans 15 residues. CDR3 sequence: CSARVNGRAADTQYF. In nucleotides, the CDR3 is TGCAGTGCTAGAGTGAACGGGAGGGCCGCAGATACGCAGTATTTT.

The chain combines TRBV25-1 with TRBJ1-1; tentative D call: TRBD1 (5 bases). This CDR3 is built from 13 residues. V was pared by 5 bases and J by 1 base, with 8 bases between. CDR1 is MGHDK, CDR2 SYGVNS, per germline. The CDR3 coding sequence is TGTGCCAGCAGTCGCAGGGCGAACACTGAAGCTTTCTTT. This translates into CASSRRANTEAFF.

There are a few counts of this clonotype. The genes are TRBV18 and TRBJ2-7; D is possibly TRBD2 (7 bases). Per the germline V gene, CDR1 is KGHSH and CDR2 is LQKENI. The CDR3 is made up of 15 amino acids. Trimming shortened V by 5 bases and J by 3 bases, and 17 bases separated the two germline ends. The CDR3 DNA follows: TGTGCCAGCTCATCAGGCCAGGGAGGGGGCTACGAGCAGTACTTC. It codes for CASSSGQGGGYEQYF.